What follows describes a single TCR beta chain. Participants spanned ages about 18 to 100 years and resided in about two dozen US areas. The sample comes from a study of blood T cell repertoires in COVID-19. Using immunoSEQ multiplex PCR, the repertoire was profiled, and TCRdb retains in-frame clones only, with some absent. The table shows 300,000 to 350,000 clones, with around 89% occurring only once. Germline CDR1 is SEHNR and CDR2 is FQNEAQ (reference sequence). The CDR3 is 15 amino acids. Trimming took 1 base from V and 4 from J, leaving 13 bases between them. The rearrangement uses TRBV7-9 and TRBJ1-2; D might be TRBD1 (5 bases). Sequenced input: PBMCs or T cells enriched from blood (not recorded which). The TCR was taken from a woman younger than 35 with acute COVID-19. In nucleotides, the CDR3 is TGTGCCAGCAGCTTAGATGGGCAGGGAACCTATGGCTACACCTTC. Translation: CASSLDGQGTYGYTF.